This T cell receptor beta chain appears in the sequencing data of a study of cytomegalovirus exposure and HLA in healthy donors. Overall study: In a later analysis, it was reported that the 110 or so validation repertoires had been produced on the same platform as the roughly 610 repertoires belonging to the first cohort.

Remarks on this clone: Its matching antigen is unknown.

Broader study findings: The study found most TCR sequences rare, yet found some public TCRs in many donors. The study recorded fewer than 200 TCR beta chains that were cytomegalovirus-associated. Both high specificity and high sensitivity reportedly marked the classifier's diagnosis of cytomegalovirus status.

The ends lost 5 bases at V and 0 bases at J; junction bases unmatched: 9. The germline gives CDR1 SGHTA, CDR2 FQGTGA. This CDR3 region has 19 residues. Clones were sequenced by immunoSEQ multiplex PCR, and TCRdb holds only the in-frame ones, with some missing. The sample shows 150,000 to 200,000 clones, roughly 86% of them seen only once. The sequence derives from a man in his late teens or twenties in good health and CMV-seropositive. V and J are TRBV7-3 and TRBJ2-2, with 13 bases matching TRBD2. Material for sequencing was PBMCs. The CDR3 DNA sequence: TGTGCCAGCAGCCCCTACGTCGGGACTAGCGGGACGAACACCGGGGAGCTGTTTTTT. Translated: CASSPYVGTSGTNTGELFF.